This TCR beta chain was captured by sequencing in a study of CD8 T cells in Susac syndrome. The CDR3 sequence is 14 residues long. Per the germline V gene, CDR1 is MNHEY and CDR2 is SVGEGT. Trimming shortened V by 6 bases and J by 5 bases, and 14 bases separated the two germline ends. The T cells that were sequenced for TCR beta were CD8+ and CD4+ cells from blood. Healthy donors acted as controls, with matching for age and sex. TEMRA cells were FACS-enriched, unlike CD8+ and CD4+ T cells, which were negatively isolated. It was with random hexamers that roughly 0.5 to 1 ug RNA was reverse transcribed. Via MiXCR, TCRdb re-called the immunoSEQ multiplex PCR reads, giving one row per CDR3 protein. Counted here are 160,000 or so distinct CDR3 sequences, roughly 95% occurring once; the ten biggest clones make up just over 0.13%.

The V and J genes are TRBV6-2 or TRBV6-3 and TRBJ2-1; D possibly corresponds to TRBD2 (6 bases). The sequence derives from a human donor in good health. The sequenced sample was CD4+ T cells from PBMCs. CDR3 sequence reads: CASRVRTGDNEQFF. DNA for the CDR3: TGTGCCAGCAGGGTTCGGACGGGAGACAATGAGCAGTTCTTC.